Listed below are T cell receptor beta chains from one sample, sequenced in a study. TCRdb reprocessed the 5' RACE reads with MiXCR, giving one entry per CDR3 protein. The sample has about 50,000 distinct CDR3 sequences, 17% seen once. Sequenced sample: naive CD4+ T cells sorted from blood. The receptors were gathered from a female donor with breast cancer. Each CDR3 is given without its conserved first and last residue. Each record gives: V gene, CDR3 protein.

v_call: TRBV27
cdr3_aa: ASIGSGRRYNEQF

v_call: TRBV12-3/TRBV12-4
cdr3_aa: ARGRGGGPYEQY

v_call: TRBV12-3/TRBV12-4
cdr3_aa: ASSLWQGKNTIY

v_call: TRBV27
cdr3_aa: ASSSLGYEQY

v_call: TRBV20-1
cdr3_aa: SARGQGLAGVNEQF

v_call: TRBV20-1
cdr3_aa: SARDLGRAGNEQF

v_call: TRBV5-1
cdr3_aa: ASSSGQGAGEQY

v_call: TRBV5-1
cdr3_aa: ASSRDHGGSYEQY

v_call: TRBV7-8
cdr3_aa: ASSLRDRVTEAF

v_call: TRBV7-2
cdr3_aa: ASGETSGLTYEQY

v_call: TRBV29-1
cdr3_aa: SVEEGNGKYEQY

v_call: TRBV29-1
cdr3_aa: SVELAAFSYEQY

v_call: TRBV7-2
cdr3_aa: ASSGQDQETQY

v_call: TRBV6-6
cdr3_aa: ASSYGGSEAF